This T cell receptor beta chain was observed in a study of blood T cell repertoires in COVID-19. Method: immunoSEQ multiplex PCR; TCRdb's copy keeps in-frame clones and lacks some. The sample has 35,000 to 55,000 clones, nearly 70% seen once. Deletions cut 10 bases from V and 2 bases from J, with 19 bases between. This CDR3 spans 15 amino acids. From germline, CDR1 is SEHNR and CDR2 FQNEAQ (reference sequence). This TCR derives from an elderly man with acute or convalescent COVID-19. Sequenced: peripheral blood. The rearrangement links TRBV7-9 to TRBJ2-3, with a weak D call TRBD2 (5 bases). The CDR3 nucleotides read TGTGCCACCGGAGAAGCGGTCGTTGTCACAGATACGCAGTATTTT. This encodes CATGEAVVVTDTQYF. Using reference TRBV7-9 and TRBJ2-3 for the parts outside the CDR3, the full variable domain is DTGVSQNPRHKITKRGQNVTFRCDPISEHNRLYWYRQTLGQGPEFLTYFQNEAQLEKSRLLSDRFSAERPKGSFSTLEIQRTEQGDSAMYLCATGEAVVVTDTQYFGPGTRLTVL.